The 8 T cell receptor beta chains below were found in one sample sequenced in a study of graft-versus-host responses after intestinal transplantation. TCRdb's copy holds only in-frame clones and misses some; the assay was immunoSEQ multiplex PCR. This sample has approximately 8,200 clones, with around 72% found just once. Graft tissue processing released intraepithelial and lamina propria lymphocytes. This material consisted of ileum tissue, taken 226 days after intestinal transplant. These receptors came from a human patient who received an intestinal transplant, so some T cells may come from the graft donor.

V gene TRBV2 combines with J gene TRBJ2-7; no clear D gene. Germline V CDR1 and CDR2: SNHLY, FYNNEI. V lost 7 bases to trimming and J lost 3 bases, with 10 bases between them. The CDR3 loop spans 12 amino acids. DNA for the CDR3: TGTGCCAGCAACATACAGTTCTACGAGCAGTACTTC. It yields the protein CASNIQFYEQYF.

V usage is TRBV7-9 and J usage is TRBJ1-4, with a possible D match to TRBD1 (6 bases). CDR3 length: 16 residues. The V gene's germline CDR1 is SEHNR and CDR2 FQNEAQ (reference sequence). Trimming took off 5 bases at V and 4 bases at J, with 17 bases between the two ends. CDR3 bases: TGTGCCAGCAGCATAGTAGCGAGAGGGGGTAATGAAAAACTGTTTTTT. Its protein is CASSIVARGGNEKLFF.

V is TRBV29-1 and J is TRBJ2-7, with TRBD1 matching 8 bases. The germline gives CDR1 SQVTM, CDR2 ANQGSEA. The CDR3 sequence is 13 residues long. Losses at the gene ends were 6 bases for V and 0 bases for J; bases not matched to a gene: 4. The CDR3 bases are TGCAGCGTAGGACAGGGTAACTCCTACGAGCAGTACTTC. It encodes CSVGQGNSYEQYF.

This clone was counted a few times. The chain has TRBV10-2 and TRBJ2-7; D perhaps matches TRBD2 (6 bases). Trimming took 0 bases from V and 3 from J, leaving 9 bases between them. There are 14 residues in the CDR3. Germline CDR1 reads WSHSY; CDR2 reads SAAADI. CDR3 region: CASSESGGVYEQYF. The CDR3 DNA reads as TGCGCCAGCAGTGAGTCTGGCGGGGTCTACGAGCAGTACTTC.

The rearrangement uses TRBV6-6 and TRBJ2-5; possibly TRBD2 for D (6 bases). CDR1 MNHNY and CDR2 SVGAGI come from the germline V gene (reference sequence). This CDR3 is built from 16 residues. V lost 7 bases, J lost 3 bases, and 21 bases lay in between. CDR3 region: CASKLSWAGSEETQYF. CDR3 nucleotides: TGTGCCAGCAAGTTGTCTTGGGCGGGGAGCGAAGAGACCCAGTACTTC.

This clone was counted a few times. The chain joins TRBV6-6 to TRBJ1-1; D is possibly TRBD1 (5 bases). The CDR3 length is 15 residues. Looked up from germline, CDR1 is MNHNY and CDR2 is SVGAGI (reference sequence). The V gene lost 6 bases and the J gene lost 0 bases, with 14 bases spanning the gap. For the CDR3, the DNA is TGTGCCAGCAGCCTCAGGGAACCCATGAACACTGAAGCTTTCTTT. Translating it yields CASSLREPMNTEAFF.

In its sample, this clone was seen once. The chain employs TRBV19 and TRBJ2-3; perhaps TRBD2 as D (5 bases). The CDR3 sequence is 16 residues long. Germline V lookup: CDR1 LNHDA, CDR2 SQIVND (reference sequence). V gave up 3 bases and J gave up 5 bases, with 18 bases separating them. CDR3: CASSIRLGNPGDTQYF. For the CDR3, the DNA is TGTGCCAGTAGTATCCGCCTCGGGAACCCCGGAGATACGCAGTATTTT.

This chain links TRBV7-2 with TRBJ2-3; D gene ambiguous. The CDR3 is made up of 13 amino acids. Germline-derived CDR1 and CDR2 are SGHTA and FQGNSA. V was trimmed by 5 bases and J by 2 bases, leaving 8 bases between them. The CDR3 protein is CASSPYYTDTQYF. As DNA, the CDR3 is TGTGCCAGCAGCCCCTATTACACAGATACGCAGTATTTT.